The present TCR beta chain was sequenced within a study of beta chain features in type 1 diabetes. Study observations and caveats: The study found moderately but significantly shorter TCRB CDR3s in all four CD4+ subsets of Type 1 diabetes patients.

As to this clone: Its matching antigen is unknown.

The isolated RNA, all of it, was reverse transcribed, so expressed TCRB transcripts were what got sequenced. Sequencing used immunoSEQ multiplex PCR; TCRdb keeps in-frame clones, though not all of them. Here the sample spans about 120,000 clones, about 15% being singletons. Germline CDR1 and CDR2: SGHVS and FQNEAQ. V shed 6 bases, J shed 2 bases, and the junction held 10 bases outside the gene matches. The length of the CDR3 is 16 residues. Specimen: central memory CD4+ T cells from blood. The chain couples TRBV7-8 to TRBJ1-1; the match to TRBD1 covers 9 bases. The receptor was derived from a man aged 30 to 45 with type 1 diabetes. The CDR3: CASRFGTGMSNTEAFF. In nucleotides, the CDR3 is TGTGCCAGCAGGTTCGGGACAGGGATGTCCAACACTGAAGCTTTCTTT.